This TCR beta chain originates from a study of shared clonotypes between healthy human individuals. The CDR3 is 16 residues long. Unmatched junction bases numbered 4, after V lost 0 bases and J lost 8 bases. Germline CDR1 reads MNHEY; CDR2 reads SMNVEV (reference sequence). Measured with immunoSEQ multiplex PCR; TCRdb has only the in-frame clones, and not every one. The sample holds approximately 2,000,000 clones; 92% are singletons and the top ten take around 0.35%. This TCR came from a man between 18 and 35 years old in good health. Some clones in this sample may be carry-over from other donors' samples. J is TRBJ1-4 and V is TRBV27; 12 bases fit TRBD1. The source material was naive CD4+ T cells from PBMCs. The subset here: CD45RA+ positively selected. This CDR3 is CASSLSPGQGAEKLFF. In nucleotides, the CDR3 is TGTGCCAGCAGTTTATCCCCGGGACAGGGGGCCGAAAAACTGTTTTTT.